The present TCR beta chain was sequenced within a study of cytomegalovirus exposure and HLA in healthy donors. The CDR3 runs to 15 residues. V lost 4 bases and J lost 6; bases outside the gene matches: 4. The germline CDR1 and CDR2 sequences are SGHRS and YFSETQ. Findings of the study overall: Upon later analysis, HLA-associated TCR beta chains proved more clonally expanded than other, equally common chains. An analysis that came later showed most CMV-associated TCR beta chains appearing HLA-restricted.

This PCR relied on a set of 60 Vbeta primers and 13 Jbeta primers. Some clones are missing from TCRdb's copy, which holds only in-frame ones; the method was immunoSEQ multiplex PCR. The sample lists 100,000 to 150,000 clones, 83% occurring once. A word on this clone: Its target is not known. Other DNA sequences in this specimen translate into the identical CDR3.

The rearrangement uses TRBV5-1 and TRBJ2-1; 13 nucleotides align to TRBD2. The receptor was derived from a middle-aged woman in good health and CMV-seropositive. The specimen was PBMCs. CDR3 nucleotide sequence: TGCGCCAGCAGCCTTGGGACTAGCGGGGTCAATGAGCAGTTCTTC. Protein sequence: CASSLGTSGVNEQFF.